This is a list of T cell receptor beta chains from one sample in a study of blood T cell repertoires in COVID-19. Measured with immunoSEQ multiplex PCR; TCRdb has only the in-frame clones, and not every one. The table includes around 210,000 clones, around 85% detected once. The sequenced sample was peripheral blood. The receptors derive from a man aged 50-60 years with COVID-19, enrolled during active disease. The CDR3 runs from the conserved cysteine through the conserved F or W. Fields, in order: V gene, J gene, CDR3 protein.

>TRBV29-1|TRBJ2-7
CSVELAGGQGYEQYF
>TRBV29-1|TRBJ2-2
CSVARQGSGELFF
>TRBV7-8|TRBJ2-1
CASSLSLRKSSYNEQFF
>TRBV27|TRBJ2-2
CASSFFGRSNTGELFF
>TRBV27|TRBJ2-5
CASSLRTGQETQYF
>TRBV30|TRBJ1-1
CAWSNGGGMHTEAFF
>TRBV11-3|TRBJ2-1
CASSLDRGLAGFYNEQFF
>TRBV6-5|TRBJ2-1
CASSMTSGGYNEQFF
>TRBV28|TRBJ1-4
CASSPPSGEKLFF
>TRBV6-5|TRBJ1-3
CASSYSTSGNTIYF
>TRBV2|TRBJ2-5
CASTRVLKETQYF
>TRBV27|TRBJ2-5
CASSEMTGSPETQYF
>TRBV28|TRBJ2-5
CASTLGGDVGTQYF
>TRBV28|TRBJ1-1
CASRTGFNTEAFF
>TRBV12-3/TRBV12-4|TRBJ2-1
CASSGGTENEQFF
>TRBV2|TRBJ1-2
CASIPGVVLYGYTF
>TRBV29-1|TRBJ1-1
CSSGQLNTEAFF
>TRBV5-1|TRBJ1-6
CASSPQGAIYNSPLHF
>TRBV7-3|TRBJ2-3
CASSLTPRPTGGPSTDTQYF
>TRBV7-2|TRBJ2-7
CASSFLVDSSEQYF
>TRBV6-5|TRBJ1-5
CASRAAGGAGQPQHF
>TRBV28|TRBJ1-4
CASSLGGQGPNEKLFF
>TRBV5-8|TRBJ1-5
CASSKTHNSNQPQHF
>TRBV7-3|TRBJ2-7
CASSLSSGSYEQYF
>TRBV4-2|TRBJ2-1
CASSQETGTSGGNEQFF
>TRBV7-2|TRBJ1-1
CASSLQGGRTEAFF
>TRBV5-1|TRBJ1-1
CASSPQGIGNTEAFF
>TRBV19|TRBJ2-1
CATRQAGTSGEQFF
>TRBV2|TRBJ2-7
CASRDIPYEQYF
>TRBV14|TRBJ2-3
CASSQGWGGYTDTQYF
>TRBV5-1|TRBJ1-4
CASSLVGGTANEKLFF
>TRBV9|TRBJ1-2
CASSGGLRNLYGYTF
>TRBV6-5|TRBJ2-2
CASRAGTGNTGELFF
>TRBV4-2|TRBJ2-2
CASSQRLLTGELFF
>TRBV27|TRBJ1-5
CASSSLASGVGNQPQHF
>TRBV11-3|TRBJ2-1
CASSLEASVSSYNEQFF
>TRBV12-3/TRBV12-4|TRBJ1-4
CASSSGNEKLFF
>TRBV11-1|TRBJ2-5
CASSVGRGQETQYF
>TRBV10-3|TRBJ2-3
CAISEAGDTDTQYF
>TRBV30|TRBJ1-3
CACRGMAGNTIYF
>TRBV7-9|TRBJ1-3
CASSPQATSLSGNTIYF
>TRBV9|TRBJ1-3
CASSVAAGAGNTIYF